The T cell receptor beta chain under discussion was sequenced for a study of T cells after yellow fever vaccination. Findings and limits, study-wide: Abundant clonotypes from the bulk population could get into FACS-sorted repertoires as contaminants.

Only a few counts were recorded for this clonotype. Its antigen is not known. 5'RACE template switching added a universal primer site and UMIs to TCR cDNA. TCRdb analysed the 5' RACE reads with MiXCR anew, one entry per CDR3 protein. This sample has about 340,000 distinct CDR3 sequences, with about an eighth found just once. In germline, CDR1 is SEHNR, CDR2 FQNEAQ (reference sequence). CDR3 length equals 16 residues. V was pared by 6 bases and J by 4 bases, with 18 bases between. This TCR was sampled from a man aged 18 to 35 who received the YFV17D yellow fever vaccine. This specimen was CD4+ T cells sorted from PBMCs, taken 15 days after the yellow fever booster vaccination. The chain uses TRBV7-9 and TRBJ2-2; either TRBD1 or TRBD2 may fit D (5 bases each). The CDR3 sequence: CASRNRDLAFTGELFF. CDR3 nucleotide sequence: TGTGCCAGCAGAAACCGGGACCTTGCTTTCACCGGGGAGCTGTTTTTT. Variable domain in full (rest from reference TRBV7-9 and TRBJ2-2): DTGVSQNPRHKITKRGQNVTFRCDPISEHNRLYWYRQTLGQGPEFLTYFQNEAQLEKSRLLSDRFSAERPKGSFSTLEIQRTEQGDSAMYLCASRNRDLAFTGELFFGEGSRLTVL.